This T cell receptor beta chain comes out of a study of beta chain features in type 1 diabetes. Investigators reverse transcribed all isolated RNA, so they sequenced expressed TCRB transcripts. The average read count of naive, central memory and regulatory T cell samples was approximately 3.5 million. The method was immunoSEQ multiplex PCR; TCRdb's version includes in-frame clones alone and lacks a portion of them. There are roughly 700,000 clones in the sample; about an eighth occur only once, and 0.022% lies in the top ten. Via the markers CD45RO/CCR7/CD25/CD127/CD95/CD27, stem cell-like memory, regulatory, central memory and naive CD4+ cells were sorted. The V end lost 4 bases, the J end lost 8 bases, and 21 bases lay between the germline ends. In germline, CDR1 is KGHSY, CDR2 FQNENV. The CDR3 sequence is 16 residues long. This clone has a handful of counts. Antigen specificity is unknown. Study-wide results and limits: Within each of all four CD4+ subsets, Type 1 diabetes patients had TCRB CDR3s that were moderately but significantly shorter.

The V and J genes are TRBV16 and TRBJ1-5, with TRBD1 as a possible D gene (5 bases). This TCR came from a man younger than 35 with type 1 diabetes. The sample taken for sequencing was naive CD4+ T cells from blood. In DNA, the CDR3 is TGTGCCAGCAGCCCAGGGAGAGTGGGAACTAGGGAGCCCCAGCATTTT. It specifies CASSPGRVGTREPQHF.